One T cell receptor beta chain is described in this entry. The specificity of this receptor is unknown. CDR1 and CDR2 are drawn from the germline V gene: MNHNS, SASEGT. From the cysteine up to the phenylalanine, the CDR3 has a length of 13 residues. The nucleotide record is missing. The data were obtained in a study of T cells expressing NK-cell markers (dated by TCRdb to 2019 to 2021). About the full investigation: Three sorted T-cell subsets (CD3+CD56+NKG2C+, CD3+CD56+NKG2C- and CD3+CD56-NKG2C+) from eight donors had their TCR beta-chain repertoires profiled. The libraries were sequenced on Illumina HiSeq 2000/2500, MiSeq or NextSeq, producing 2 x 150 bp reads. Among the eight sequenced donors, seven were HCMV-seropositive and one was HCMV-seronegative. Randomly selected healthy volunteers, three men and five women, were used as the eight sequenced donors.

Sequencing was performed on an Illumina HiSeq 2000. TCR beta cDNA libraries were made by 5'RACE template switching that added a universal primer site and unique molecular identifiers. Priming for cDNA synthesis came from the TCR beta constant segment, and two successive PCR amplification steps followed. For the original study's pipeline: Reads were demultiplexed and grouped by UMI with MIGEC, and clonotypes were assembled and quantified with MiTCR. To remove erroneous sequences, TCR cDNA sequences were retained only when supported by two or more reads. Downstream repertoire analysis used the tcR package, and clonotypes were matched across fractions by CDR3 nucleotide sequence plus V segment. VDJmatch was used to annotate antigen specificity against VDJdb, with one amino acid substitution in CDR3 permitted. After reprocessing by TCRdb, each CDR3 protein sequence is one entry, and no DNA is given. None of the V and J calls come from the authors' own analysis; TCRdb made them. This sample's table carries 350,000 to 400,000 distinct CDR3 sequences. Clones ranked in the top ten supply roughly a tenth of the sample.

General study outcomes and caveats: In roughly six donors, the dominant CD3+CD56+NKG2C+ clonotypes ranked among the top 10 CD8+ clonotypes, making up about 1.0-8% of CD8+ T cells. It remained unclear whether the expanded NKG2C-expressing T cell clones were specific for HCMV antigens. Those dominant clonotypes were again the most abundant among CD3+CD56-NKG2C+ cells in a handful of donors, at roughly 25-60.1%.

HCMV-specific IgG was detected in serum with a commercial ELISA kit to determine HCMV serostatus. Ficoll density gradient centrifugation was used to isolate peripheral blood mononuclear cells from blood. The sequence is built from TRBV6-1 and TRBJ1-5; TCRdb proposes TRBD1, but this gene call is untestable without DNA. This clonotype was sampled from a woman aged 50 to 60 in good health. Donor details come from another sample of the same person, matched by shared clones. Sequenced sample: blood T cells: a sorted CD56 or NKG2C T cell subset, CD4+ or CD8+ T cells, or bulk PBMC T cells (not recorded which). CDR3 reads: CASDPTGDQPQHF.